The clone carrying this TCR beta chain was counted ten times or more. The CDR3 runs 16 residues. Germline V CDR1 and CDR2: SGHRS, YFSETQ. Trimming shortened V by 4 bases and J by 2 bases, and 16 bases separated the two germline ends. This record belongs to a study of T-cell memory formation after mild COVID-19. Study overall: Largely donor-specific TCR clusters were found.

TCRdb used MiXCR to reprocess the 5' RACE reads, holding one entry per CDR3 protein. The sample contains about 560,000 distinct CDR3 sequences, about 18% of which appear only once. The origin of this receptor is an adult woman who had mild COVID-19 (a few samples of this study predate the infection). Cell type and time point are not known. V usage is TRBV5-1 and J usage is TRBJ1-3; a weak D match, TRBD1 (5 bases). What was sequenced was PBMCs or a T cell subset sorted from them (not recorded which). Here the CDR3 reads CASSIYPGTPGNTIYF. As DNA, the CDR3 is TGCGCCAGCAGCATCTATCCCGGGACGCCTGGAAACACCATATATTTT.